This T cell receptor beta chain stems from a study of blood T cell repertoires in COVID-19 (dated by TCRdb to about 2020). About the full investigation: Collaborator samples came from the United States, Italy and Spain and covered acute and convalescent phases of COVID-19. The samples were drawn from two sources: the first 160 participants of the ongoing ImmuneRACE study, and 1,000 to 1,500 subjects contributed by 6 global collaborators. The repertoires were made available in a free public database intended to serve as a resource for research on the immune response to SARS-CoV-2. Subjects who had been exposed to COVID-19, were actively infected with it, or had recovered from it provided the deeply sampled blood TCRbeta repertoires that made up the dataset. The material from the prospective study consisted of cDNA or gDNA derived from T cells, B-cell-depleted T cells, or PBMCs. Sample metadata almost always included a de-identified subject ID, COVID-19 status, age in years and sex. Where available, HLA class I and class II types were taken from metadata supplied by the sample provider and were not determined by assay-based typing.

Reading the germline V gene (reference sequence) gives CDR1 LNHNV and CDR2 YYDKDF. The V end gives up 2 bases and the J end 8 bases, leaving 6 bases in the junction not matched to a gene. Its CDR3 holds 14 amino acids, cysteine through phenylalanine. The entry retains the CDR3 DNA only, 42 bases that are in frame from base 1. A remark on this clone: Its antigen is currently not known. Base qualities are not at hand, and no much larger clone is one base apart.

General findings and caveats noted by the study authors: How much clinical and demographic metadata was included differed by source and by participant, and the metadata was provided uncurated.

The immunoSEQ Assay, a bias-controlled multiplex PCR, was used to amplify TCRbeta CDR3 regions from genomic DNA. Processing in the source paper ran as follows. Within the assay, amplification of reference gene primers was used to estimate how many nucleated cells each sample contained. Sequence reads were collapsed and filtered to measure the absolute abundance of every unique TCRbeta CDR3 rearrangement. Productive Simpson clonality was computed per sample as the square root of Simpson's diversity index over productive rearrangements. The source is immuneACCESS, and TCRdb retained only in-frame sequences with V and J called. Part of the clones is not carried over; for the studies checked, unresolved V genes explain less than half of this, and the remainder is unexplained. D and trimming were read from the DNA, whereas the V and J calls and clone size are those reported in that table. For this sample there are roughly 180,000 clones; 86% appear just once. The ten largest account for less than 25% of the sample.

The collaborating institutions used their own protocols to collect whole blood in K2EDTA tubes. For TCRbeta analysis, collaborators shipped samples as frozen whole blood, isolated PBMCs, or DNA extracted from either of those sample types. Material: peripheral blood. The origin of this receptor is an older man with active or convalescent COVID-19. The chain was built from TRBV15 and TRBJ2-1; 7 bases in the middle match TRBD1. The CDR3 is CATSRRTGVDEQFF. The bases are TGTGCCACCAGCAGAAGAACAGGGGTGGATGAGCAGTTCTTC.